A single sample is the source of the 10 T cell receptor beta chains below, sequenced in a study of molecular identifiers for immune sequencing clone quantification. TCRdb reprocessed the PCR reads via MiXCR and lists one record per CDR3 protein. The sample lists some 89,000 distinct CDR3 sequences, around 24% occurring once. The sequencing sample was made of naive CD8+ T cells from blood, with Jurkat cell RNA spiked in. Subset reported: FACS-sorted CD8+CD4-CCR7+CD45RA+ naive T cells. The receptors were sampled from a human donor in good health. Some libraries in this study had Jurkat cell RNA spiked in.

The gene calls are TRBV19 and TRBJ2-1, with 10 positions matching TRBD2. Germline-derived CDR1 and CDR2 are LNHDA and SQIVND (reference sequence). The ends lost 6 bases at V and 8 bases at J; junction bases unmatched: 10. The CDR3 has 15 amino acids. The CDR3 nucleotides read TGTGCCAGTAGCCTCACTAGCGGGGCTTGTTATGAGCAGTTCTTC. It specifies CASSLTSGACYEQFF.

This clonotype was seen ten or more times. The rearrangement links TRBV5-1 to TRBJ2-3, with 12 nucleotides matching TRBD2. With 4 bases clipped from V and 6 bases from J, the junction kept 9 bases outside the gene matches. The CDR3 runs to 16 residues. Looked up from germline, CDR1 is SGHRS and CDR2 is YFSETQ. The CDR3 sequence: CASSPRLAGAFDTQYF. The CDR3 nucleotides read TGCGCCAGCAGCCCCAGACTAGCGGGGGCATTCGATACGCAGTATTTT.

The table lists this clonotype with many counts. The V and J genes are TRBV27 and TRBJ2-7, with 10 positions matching TRBD1. V lost 3 bases to trimming and J lost 4 bases; unmatched junction nucleotides: 3. This CDR3 is built from 14 residues. CDR1 MNHEY and CDR2 SMNVEV come from the germline V gene (reference sequence). The CDR3 protein is CASSFLGQGYEQYF. The CDR3 region has the DNA TGTGCCAGCAGTTTCTTGGGACAGGGGTACGAGCAGTACTTC.

Concerning this clonotype: A much larger clone lies a single base off, so this may be a read error. V usage is TRBV2 and J usage is TRBJ1-1; D is unclear. With 11 bases removed from V and 0 bases from J, the gap between germline ends came to 13 bases. The CDR3 covers 13 residues. Per the germline V gene, CDR1 is SNHLY and CDR2 is FYNNEI. The CDR3 coding sequence is TGTGCCGGCAAGTACATTCTGAACACTGAAGCTTTCTTT. Translation: CAGKYILNTEAFF. The full variable domain, rest sourced from reference TRBV2 and TRBJ1-1, is EPEVTQTPSHQVTQMGQEVILRCVPISNHLYFYWYRQILGQKVEFLVSFYNNEISEKSEIFDDQFSVERPDGSNFTLKIRSTKLEDSAMYFCAGKYILNTEAFFGQGTRLTVV.

Points on this clonotype: Being one base from a much bigger clone, this may be a read error. The chain carries TRBV12-5 and TRBJ1-1; D is perhaps TRBD1 (6 bases). The CDR3 runs 16 residues. Germline loops: CDR1 LGHNT, CDR2 FRNRAP. V was pared by 1 base and J by 6 bases, with 18 bases between. The CDR3 protein is CASGLAYGHRAPEAFF. Written as DNA, the CDR3 is TGTGCTAGTGGTTTGGCCTATGGTCACAGGGCCCCTGAAGCTTTCTTT. Based on the CDR3 plus reference TRBV12-5 and TRBJ1-1, the full variable domain is DARVTQTPRHKVTEMGQEVTMRCQPILGHNTVFWYRQTMMQGLELLAYFRNRAPLDDSGMPKDRFSAEMPDATLATLKIQPSEPRDSAVYFCASGLAYGHRAPEAFFGQGTRLTVV.

Only a few counts were recorded for this clonotype. A read error is possible here, since a much larger clone lies one base away. This chain connects TRBV2 to TRBJ2-7, with 10 bases identical to TRBD2. This CDR3 is built from 14 residues. Germline loops: CDR1 SNHLY, CDR2 FYNNEI. CDR3 residues: CASSEAGGPYEQCF. The CDR3 DNA follows: TGTGCCAGCAGCGAAGCGGGAGGGCCCTACGAGCAGTGCTTC.

The J gene is TRBJ2-1, the V gene TRBV11-2; D remains ambiguous. Trimming shortened V by 5 bases and J by 5 bases, and 4 bases separated the two germline ends. The CDR3 is 11 residues long. CDR1 and CDR2 (germline): SGHAT, FQNNGV. The CDR3 DNA reads as TGTGCCAGCAGCCCTCACAATGAGCAGTTCTTC. This encodes CASSPHNEQFF.

Comments on this clonotype: This may stem from a read error, because a much larger clone lies one nucleotide away. The chain links TRBV19 to TRBJ1-5; possible D gene TRBD1, 6 bases. The V end was cut by 8 bases, the J end by 3 bases, with 23 bases between. This CDR3 has 17 amino acids. CDR1 LNHDA and CDR2 SQIVND come from the germline V gene (reference sequence). The CDR3 DNA reads as TGTGCCAGTGATGGGGGGGAGGACAGCCCAGCCAATCAGCCCCAGCATTTT. It is translated as CASDGGEDSPANQPQHF.

This clonotype was counted ten times or more. V and J are TRBV7-6 and TRBJ2-7; possibly TRBD1 or TRBD2 for D (5 bases each). Germline-derived CDR1 and CDR2 are SGHVS and FNYEAQ. V lost 1 base and J 0 bases, leaving 13 bases between the germline ends. CDR3 size: 16 residues. CDR3 DNA: TGTGCCAGCAGCTTAGTTTCAGACAGCGGCTCCTACGAGCAGTACTTC. Its protein is CASSLVSDSGSYEQYF.

This clonotype was counted ten times or more. The CDR3 sequence is CASSQDAAGFNEKLFF. For the CDR3, the DNA is TGCGCCAGCAGCCAAGATGCGGCAGGCTTCAATGAAAAACTGTTTTTT. The rearrangement joins TRBV4-3 to TRBJ1-4, with D unclear. V was shortened by 0 bases and J by 5 bases, with 13 bases between the two germline ends. Germline values: CDR1 LGHNA, CDR2 YSLEER. The CDR3 consists of 16 residues.